The next 21 T cell receptor beta chains were all read from a single sample in a study of response to subunit inactivated influenza vaccine. One entry per CDR3 protein, called by TCRdb with MiXCR from the RT-PCR reads. Here the sample spans roughly 500,000 distinct CDR3 sequences, under 30% being singletons. This sample also belongs to another study, concerning T cells expressing NK-cell markers. That study reports: cDNA encoding TCR beta was synthesized via 5'RACE template switching incorporating UMIs.

Here the sequenced sample was CD4+ T cells sorted from PBMCs, taken about 11 days after vaccination. These receptors all stem from a man aged 45-65 years who received an inactivated influenza vaccine.

There are a few counts of this clonotype. The chain uses TRBV5-1 and TRBJ2-3; 11 bases line up with TRBD2. Germline V lookup: CDR1 SGHRS, CDR2 YFSETQ. The V and J ends lost 4 bases and 3 bases, in that order; junction bases with no gene match: 10. The CDR3 has 17 amino acids. CDR3 loop: CASSPALAGGSTDTQYF. The CDR3 DNA reads TGCGCCAGCAGCCCAGCCCTAGCGGGGGGCAGTACAGATACGCAGTATTTT.

The chain uses TRBV20-1 and TRBJ2-5; 13 bases are a match to TRBD2. Germline V gene lookup returns CDR1 DFQATT and CDR2 SNEGSKA (reference sequence). This CDR3 region has 17 residues. V shed 0 bases and J 7 bases; nucleotides not matched to a gene: 11. CDR3 region: CSARDRLAGGNKGTQYF. As DNA, the CDR3 is TGCAGTGCTAGAGATCGACTAGCGGGGGGCAATAAAGGGACCCAGTACTTC.

This clonotype was observed a handful of times. The chain recombines TRBV7-2 with TRBJ2-2; the D is unclear. CDR3 length: 14 amino acids. Per germline, CDR1 SGHTA and CDR2 FQGNSA. The ends were cut back, 2 bases at V and 1 base at J, with 5 bases in the middle. CDR3 in DNA: TGTGCCAGCAGCTTAACTATGAACACCGGGGAGCTGTTTTTT. Its translation is CASSLTMNTGELFF. Filled out from reference TRBV7-2 and TRBJ2-2, the complete variable domain reads GAGVSQSPSNKVTEKGKDVELRCDPISGHTALYWYRQSLGQGLEFLIYFQGNSAPDKSGLPSDRFSAERTGGSVSTLTIQRTQQEDSAVYLCASSLTMNTGELFFGEGSRLTVL.

This clonotype occurred a few times. The chain couples TRBV11-2 to TRBJ2-2; TRBD2 is a possible D gene (5 bases). In germline, CDR1 is SGHAT, CDR2 FQNNGV. Trimming shortened V by 2 bases and J by 1 base, and 23 bases separated the two germline ends. The CDR3 is 20 residues long. This CDR3 is CASSLPKIKRTGLNTGELFF. For the CDR3, the DNA is TGTGCCAGCAGCTTACCCAAAATTAAGCGGACGGGCCTGAACACCGGGGAGCTGTTTTTT. The whole variable domain, filled in from reference TRBV11-2 and TRBJ2-2, reads EAGVAQSPRYKIIEKRQSVAFWCNPISGHATLYWYQQILGQGPKLLIQFQNNGVVDDSQLPKDRFSAERLKGVDSTLKIQPAKLEDSAVYLCASSLPKIKRTGLNTGELFFGEGSRLTVL.

The J gene is TRBJ2-2, the V gene TRBV20-1, with 8 bases lining up with TRBD2. Trimming removed 1 base from V and 4 bases from J; junction bases left unmatched: 8. Germline CDR1 DFQATT, CDR2 SNEGSKA (reference sequence). This CDR3 has 16 residues. The DNA of the CDR3 is TGCAGTGCTAGAGCTCGCGGGAGGTCTAGCACCGGGGAGCTGTTTTTT. It yields the protein CSARARGRSSTGELFF.

This chain joins TRBV12-3 or TRBV12-4 and TRBJ1-6, with 8 nucleotides matching TRBD1. The CDR3 runs 14 residues. The trim removed 3 bases at V and 13 bases at J, leaving 8 bases unmatched. The CDR3 sequence: CASSLGQASLPLHF. As DNA, the CDR3 is TGTGCCAGCAGTTTGGGACAGGCCTCCCTGCCCCTCCACTTT.

The chain has TRBV28 and TRBJ2-5, with D maybe TRBD1 (5 bases). Germline CDR1 reads MDHEN; CDR2 reads SYDVKM. V was pared by 3 bases and J by 4 bases, with 15 bases between. The CDR3 contains 15 residues. The DNA of the CDR3 is TGTGCCAGCAGTTTTAGCCAGGGTGTAGTAGAGACCCAGTACTTC. It yields the protein CASSFSQGVVETQYF.

As to this clonotype: At one end, the junction sequence differs from germline, possibly due to a read error. The chain employs TRBV7-7 and TRBJ2-2, with D possibly TRBD2 on 6 matching bases. The length of the CDR3 is 15 residues. CDR1 is SSHAT, CDR2 FNYEAQ, per germline (reference sequence). CDR3 nucleotide sequence: TGTGCTAGCAGCTCCAACATGGGGGGCACCGGGGAGCTGTTTTTT. Encoded protein: CASSSNMGGTGELFF. The full variable domain, with the rest looked up from reference TRBV7-7 and TRBJ2-2, is GAGVSQSPRYKVTKRGQDVTLRCDPISSHATLYWYQQALGQGPEFLTYFNYEAQPDKSGLPSDRFSAERPEGSISTLTIQRTEQRDSAMYRCASSSNMGGTGELFFGEGSRLTVL.

This clonotype was counted many times. The V call is TRBV7-2, the J call TRBJ2-5; D unresolved. This CDR3 contains 12 residues. The germline V gene has CDR1 SGHTA and CDR2 FQGNSA. V lost 1 base and J 5 bases, leaving 5 bases between the germline ends. CDR3 sequence (DNA): TGTGCCAGCAGCTTAGGCTTTGAGACCCAGTACTTC. Translating it yields CASSLGFETQYF.

The chain uses TRBV4-2 and TRBJ2-3; D perhaps matches TRBD1 (6 bases). Germline V CDR1 and CDR2: LGHNA, YNFKEQ. V was pared by 4 bases and J by 0 bases, with 11 bases between. The CDR3 has 15 residues. CDR3 sequence reads: CASSRDRSSTDTQYF. The CDR3 DNA reads TGTGCCAGCAGCCGCGACAGGTCGAGCACAGATACGCAGTATTTT.

The J gene is TRBJ2-7, the V gene TRBV10-3; 9 bases align to TRBD1. After removal of 0 bases from V and 4 bases from J, the junction contained 4 bases not matched to a gene. The length of the CDR3 is 15 residues. CDR1 ENHRY and CDR2 SYGVKD come from the germline V gene. The CDR3 DNA sequence: TGTGCCATCAGTGAGTCGTGGGACAGGGAGTACGAGCAGTACTTC. Its protein is CAISESWDREYEQYF.

The rearrangement uses TRBV6-1 and TRBJ2-6; D may match TRBD1 or TRBD2 (5 bases each). Germline V lookup: CDR1 MNHNS, CDR2 SASEGT. This CDR3 has 15 residues. Trimming took 11 bases from V and 2 from J, leaving 16 bases between them. The CDR3, as DNA: TGTGCCGTGGGACGGATCCTCACTGGGGCCAACGTCCTGACTTTC. It translates to CAVGRILTGANVLTF.

Many counts were recorded for this clonotype. V and J are TRBV7-3 and TRBJ2-2; 7 nucleotides match TRBD2. The J segment lost 6 bases and the V segment lost 0 bases, leaving 10 bases of the junction unmatched. CDR3 length: 17 amino acids. CDR1 is SGHTA and CDR2 is FQGTGA in the germline V gene. The CDR3 bases are TGTGCCAGCAGCTTAACTGGAGGTGGGAGGGCCTCCGGGGAGCTGTTTTTT. This sequence encodes CASSLTGGGRASGELFF. Looking up the rest from reference TRBV7-3 and TRBJ2-2 gives the full variable domain: GAGVSQTPSNKVTEKGKYVELRCDPISGHTALYWYRQSLGQGPEFLIYFQGTGAADDSGLPNDRFFAVRPEGSVSTLKIQRTERGDSAVYLCASSLTGGGRASGELFFGEGSRLTVL.

This chain joins TRBV10-1 and TRBJ2-7, with D possibly being TRBD2 (5 bases). The CDR3 contains 13 residues. V lost 2 bases to trimming and J lost 2 bases, with 7 bases between them. CDR1 and CDR2 from the germline V gene are WNHNN and SYGVQD (reference sequence). The CDR3 DNA sequence: TGCGCCAGCAGTGAGAGCGGAGCCTACGAGCAGTACTTC. Protein sequence: CASSESGAYEQYF.

This clonotype was found a few times. V and J are TRBV2 and TRBJ2-1; 7 positions agree with TRBD2. Germline V gene lookup returns CDR1 SNHLY and CDR2 FYNNEI. The CDR3 contains 15 residues. V lost 4 bases and J lost 4; bases outside the gene matches: 7. The CDR3 sequence: CASSATGGGYNEQFF. The CDR3 coding sequence is TGTGCCAGCAGTGCAACGGGAGGCGGGTACAATGAGCAGTTCTTC.

The rearrangement links TRBV20-1 to TRBJ1-5; no definite D call. CDR3 size: 15 residues. Trimming shortened V by 4 bases and J by 4 bases, and 17 bases separated the two germline ends. Germline CDR1 is DFQATT and CDR2 is SNEGSKA (reference sequence). Written as DNA, the CDR3 is TGCAGTGCTAAGCGAGCCGGCCGGCGGAATCAGCCCCAGCATTTT. This sequence encodes CSAKRAGRRNQPQHF.

The chain links TRBV6-1 to TRBJ2-2, with D perhaps matching TRBD2 (7 bases). CDR3 length: 16 residues. Germline V gene data show CDR1 as MNHNS and CDR2 as SASEGT. Trimming stripped 6 bases from V and 5 bases from J, with 19 bases between. This CDR3 reads CASSPYSGGSTGELFF. CDR3 DNA sequence: TGTGCCAGCAGCCCCTATTCGGGGGGCTCAACCGGGGAGCTGTTTTTT.

V and J are TRBV3-1 and TRBJ2-5; a possible D gene is TRBD2 (5 bases). The germline V gene encodes CDR1 LGHDT and CDR2 YNNKEL (reference sequence). The CDR3 is made up of 14 amino acids. V was cut by 0 bases and J by 2 bases, with 7 bases left in between. The DNA of the CDR3 is TGTGCCAGCAGCCAAGACCGGACTCAAGAGACCCAGTACTTC. This translates into CASSQDRTQETQYF.

The rearrangement links TRBV2 to TRBJ2-1; TRBD2 matches at 9 bases. From germline, CDR1 is SNHLY and CDR2 FYNNEI. J lost 6 bases, V lost 6 bases, and 3 bases had no gene match. The CDR3 loop spans 13 amino acids. CDR3 coding DNA: TGTGCCAGCAGACTAGCGGGTACCAATGAGCAGTTCTTC. It specifies CASRLAGTNEQFF.

CDR3 in DNA: TGTGCCAGCGGGGCGGGGGGGAATCGCTACGAGCAGTACTTC. It encodes CASGAGGNRYEQYF. This chain uses TRBV7-2 with TRBJ2-7, with 9 bases that match TRBD2. The trim removed 8 bases at V and 3 bases at J, leaving 8 bases unmatched. Germline loops: CDR1 SGHTA, CDR2 FQGNSA. This CDR3 has 14 residues. Supplemented by reference TRBV7-2 and TRBJ2-7, the full variable domain reads GAGVSQSPSNKVTEKGKDVELRCDPISGHTALYWYRQSLGQGLEFLIYFQGNSAPDKSGLPSDRFSAERTGGSVSTLTIQRTQQEDSAVYLCASGAGGNRYEQYFGPGTRLTVT.

The genes are TRBV4-2 and TRBJ1-2, with a tentative D call TRBD1 (5 bases). The CDR3 has 14 amino acids. Trimming pared 0 bases from V and 8 bases from J, leaving 13 bases between. From germline, CDR1 is LGHNA and CDR2 YNFKEQ. The DNA for the CDR3 is TGTGCCAGCAGCCAAGATAGAGGGGCGAACGGCTACACCTTC. Translated: CASSQDRGANGYTF.